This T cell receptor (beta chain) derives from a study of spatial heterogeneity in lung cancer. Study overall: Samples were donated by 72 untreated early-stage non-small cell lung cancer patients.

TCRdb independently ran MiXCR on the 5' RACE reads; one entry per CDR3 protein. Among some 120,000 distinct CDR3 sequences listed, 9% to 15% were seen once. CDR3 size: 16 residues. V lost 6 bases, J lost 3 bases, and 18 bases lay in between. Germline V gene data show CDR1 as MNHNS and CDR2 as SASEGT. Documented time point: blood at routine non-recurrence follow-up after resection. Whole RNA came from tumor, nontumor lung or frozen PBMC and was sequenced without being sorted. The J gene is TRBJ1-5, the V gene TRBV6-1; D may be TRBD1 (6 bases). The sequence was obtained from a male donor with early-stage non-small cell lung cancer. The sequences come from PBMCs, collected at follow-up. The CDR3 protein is CASRPSAGHFNQPQHF. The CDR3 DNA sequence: TGTGCCAGCAGACCCTCGGCGGGACATTTCAATCAGCCCCAGCATTTT.